This T cell receptor beta chain was observed in a study of spatial heterogeneity in lung cancer. For the study at large: Every unique TCR and UMI combination, on average, appeared more than ten times in raw reads.

A distinct unique molecular identifier was carried by each TCR cDNA molecule. Using its own MiXCR run on the 5' RACE reads, TCRdb lists one record per CDR3 protein. Of 11,000 to 15,000 distinct CDR3 sequences in the sample, over 9% were seen once. This clonotype occurred many times. Its antigen is not known. The time point denotes: sample taken at primary tumor resection. Unsorted whole RNA from tumor, nontumor lung or frozen PBMC underwent sequencing. Patients with untreated early-stage non-small cell lung cancer, numbering 72, were the donors. Trimming took 2 bases from V and 2 from J, leaving 7 bases between them. Germline CDR1 is SGHVS and CDR2 is FQNEAQ. This CDR3 has 14 residues. Overall study results and limits: Blood contained ubiquitous expanded tumor TCRs more at resection than at follow-up.

This sample comprised PBMCs, obtained at surgery. This TCR derives from a male donor with early-stage non-small cell lung cancer. The V call is TRBV7-8, the J call TRBJ1-5; D gene uncertain. The CDR3 DNA sequence: TGTGCCAGCAGCTTAAGGTTGGGCAATCAGCCCCAGCATTTT. Amino acid sequence: CASSLRLGNQPQHF.